This entry lists 4 T cell receptor beta chains sequenced from one sample in a study of cytomegalovirus exposure and HLA in healthy donors. Vbeta (60) and Jbeta (13) primers were used in the PCR. Generated by immunoSEQ multiplex PCR, the TCRdb table keeps only in-frame clones and is missing some. The table lists about 130,000 clones, around 74% of them singletons. The specimen sequenced was PBMCs. These receptors originate from a woman aged 45-60 years in good health and CMV-seropositive.

The rearrangement joins TRBV6-1 to TRBJ2-6; the match to TRBD1 covers 9 bases. Per the germline V gene, CDR1 is MNHNS and CDR2 is SASEGT. The CDR3 covers 16 residues. With 4 bases clipped from V and 3 bases from J, the junction kept 4 bases outside the gene matches. The CDR3 spells CASSATGGFGANVLTF. CDR3 DNA: TGTGCCAGCAGTGCAACAGGGGGCTTTGGGGCCAACGTCCTGACTTTC.

Details on this clone: One junction end does not reproduce the germline sequence, and a read error may be involved. CDR3 in amino acids: CVSSQSGGTAEKLFF. The CDR3 DNA is TGTGTCAGCAGCCAATCGGGTGGGACAGCTGAAAAACTGTTTTTT. This chain links TRBV16 with TRBJ1-4, with TRBD1 matching 7 bases. The CDR3 is made up of 15 amino acids. CDR1 is KGHSY and CDR2 is FQNENV in the germline V gene.

V and J are TRBV13 and TRBJ2-1; 8 nucleotides line up with TRBD1. The J segment lost 6 bases and the V segment lost 5 bases, leaving 6 bases of the junction unmatched. The CDR3 spans 14 residues. Germline V CDR1 and CDR2: PRHDT, FYEKMQ (reference sequence). The CDR3 nucleotides read TGTGCCAGCAGCCCTCGGACAGGGATCAATGAGCAGTTCTTC. Its protein is CASSPRTGINEQFF.

The V call is TRBV6-5, the J call TRBJ2-5; 9 bases fit TRBD1. The CDR3 loop spans 15 amino acids. Germline V gives CDR1 MNHEY, CDR2 SVGAGI. J was trimmed by 5 bases and V by 6 bases; bases with no gene match: 10. The CDR3 here is CASSPGQGRQETQYF. The DNA of the CDR3 is TGTGCCAGCAGCCCGGGACAGGGCAGGCAGGAGACCCAGTACTTC.